What follows are 18 T cell receptor beta chains derived from one specimen sequenced in a study of identical twins (dated by TCRdb to the mid-2010s). Libraries were made using 5' RACE. The sequencer was an Illumina HiSeq 2000. TCRdb passed the public sequencing reads through fastp at Q25 and MiXCR, retaining productive beta sequences. Entries that share a CDR3 protein sequence are merged under the most common genes and DNA. Counted in this sample were some 230,000 distinct CDR3 sequences; approximately 7.1% of them appeared once. The top ten constitute roughly 14% of the sample. In addition, the sample was reused for a study of T cells expressing NK-cell markers.

The sequencing input was CD8+ T cells sorted from blood. The receptors originated from a woman between 18 and 29 years old in good health.

This clonotype was seen repeatedly, ten times or more. This chain joins TRBV12-3 or TRBV12-4 and TRBJ1-5, with a possible D match to TRBD1 (6 bases). The V and J ends lost 3 bases and 6 bases respectively, with 18 bases between them. The CDR3 extends over 16 amino acids. This CDR3 is CASSLGGGPGSQPQHF. CDR3 sequence (DNA): TGTGCCAGCAGTTTGGGGGGGGGGCCGGGGAGTCAGCCCCAGCATTTT.

The chain has TRBV2 and TRBJ1-4; D perhaps matches TRBD1 (6 bases). Trimming removed 7 bases from V and 8 bases from J, with 17 bases in between. Germline lookup yields CDR1 SNHLY and CDR2 FYNNEI. The CDR3 covers 14 residues. Here the CDR3 reads CASTPGGRMEKLFF. CDR3 DNA: TGTGCCAGCACCCCGGGGGGGCGCATGGAAAAACTGTTTTTT. The entire variable domain, with the rest obtained from reference TRBV2 and TRBJ1-4, is as follows: EPEVTQTPSHQVTQMGQEVILRCVPISNHLYFYWYRQILGQKVEFLVSFYNNEISEKSEIFDDQFSVERPDGSNFTLKIRSTKLEDSAMYFCASTPGGRMEKLFFGSGTQLSVL.

The chain carries TRBV27 and TRBJ2-3; 7 bases are shared with TRBD1. This CDR3 has 12 amino acids. The ends lost 10 bases at V and 3 bases at J; junction bases unmatched: 4. Germline CDR1 reads MNHEY; CDR2 reads SMNVEV (reference sequence). DNA for the CDR3: TGTGCCACCTGGGACAGTACAGATACGCAGTATTTT. Protein product: CATWDSTDTQYF.

The gene calls are TRBV5-1 and TRBJ1-1; D not resolved. The CDR3 loop spans 14 amino acids. Germline-derived CDR1 and CDR2 are SGHRS and YFSETQ. V gave up 3 bases and J gave up 1 base, with 10 bases separating them. CDR3: CASSSTTQNTEAFF. CDR3 DNA: TGCGCCAGCAGCTCGACTACCCAGAACACTGAAGCTTTCTTT.

Many counts were recorded for this clonotype. The chain carries TRBV6-5 and TRBJ1-5; D may be TRBD1 (5 bases). Trimming stripped 0 bases from V and 7 bases from J, with 7 bases between. The CDR3 is 13 residues long. In germline, CDR1 is MNHEY, CDR2 SVGAGI. Here the CDR3 reads CASSYSRGQPQHF. For the CDR3, the DNA is TGTGCCAGCAGTTACTCGCGGGGCCAGCCCCAGCATTTT.

This chain uses TRBV27 with TRBJ2-6; tentatively, D is TRBD1 (5 bases). The CDR3 is made up of 16 amino acids. The V end was cut by 5 bases, the J end by 4 bases, with 15 bases between. The V gene's germline CDR1 is MNHEY and CDR2 SMNVEV (reference sequence). The CDR3: CASSTIGASGANVLTF. The CDR3 region has the DNA TGTGCCAGCAGTACGATTGGGGCATCCGGGGCCAACGTCCTGACTTTC.

The J gene is TRBJ2-7, the V gene TRBV15, with a possible D match to TRBD1 (6 bases). The germline CDR1 and CDR2 sequences are LNHNV and YYDKDF (reference sequence). The CDR3 has 13 residues. Trimming took off 3 bases at V and 4 bases at J, with 10 bases between the two ends. The CDR3 protein is CATSSGTRYEQYF. CDR3 bases: TGTGCCACCAGCAGCGGGACAAGATACGAGCAGTACTTC.

This clonotype came up many times. This chain connects TRBV4-3 to TRBJ1-1; 7 nucleotides align to TRBD1. Per germline, CDR1 LGHNA and CDR2 YSLEER. V shed 3 bases, J shed 5 bases, and the junction held 6 bases outside the gene matches. The CDR3 consists of 14 residues. The CDR3 DNA follows: TGCGCCAGCAGCCATACAGGGGTAGGGACTGAAGCTTTCTTT. Its protein product is CASSHTGVGTEAFF.

This clonotype came up a few times. The rearrangement links TRBV15 to TRBJ2-5; no clear D gene. CDR1 and CDR2 from the germline V gene are LNHNV and YYDKDF (reference sequence). With 8 bases removed from V and 4 bases from J, the gap between germline ends came to 8 bases. The CDR3 length is 11 residues. This CDR3 is CATAGTETQYF. CDR3 DNA: TGTGCCACCGCCGGAACAGAGACCCAGTACTTC.

The chain recombines TRBV27 with TRBJ2-1; 8 bases are shared with TRBD2. The CDR3 sequence is 17 residues long. The germline gives CDR1 MNHEY, CDR2 SMNVEV (reference sequence). Unmatched junction bases numbered 8, after V lost 4 bases and J lost 0 bases. For the CDR3, the DNA is TGTGCCAGCAGTTGGGTTCCCGGGACTAGCTCCTACAATGAGCAGTTCTTC. Translation gives CASSWVPGTSSYNEQFF.

V gene TRBV6-2 or TRBV6-3 combines with J gene TRBJ2-7; D ambiguous. V gave up 2 bases and J gave up 3 bases, with 11 bases separating them. Per germline, CDR1 MNHEY and CDR2 SVGEGT. The CDR3 runs 14 residues. The CDR3 bases are TGTGCCAGCAGTTACCTAGGGTGGATCTACGAGCAGTACTTC. As protein: CASSYLGWIYEQYF.

The chain joins TRBV12-3 or TRBV12-4 to TRBJ2-3; D uncertain. The CDR3 length is 13 residues. Deletions cut 6 bases from V and 2 bases from J, with 9 bases between. This CDR3 reads CASSPDNTDTQYF. CDR3 nucleotides: TGTGCCAGCAGCCCTGACAACACAGATACGCAGTATTTT.

The chain links TRBV29-1 to TRBJ2-7; TRBD2 agrees at 7 bases. The V segment lost 7 bases and the J segment 1 base; nucleotides outside the gene matches: 7. The CDR3 extends over 13 amino acids. Germline CDR1 is SQVTM and CDR2 is ANQGSEA. The CDR3 DNA reads TGCAGCGGCGCTGGCGGGAGATCCTACGAGCAGTACTTC. It yields the protein CSGAGGRSYEQYF.

This clonotype was recorded many times. The gene calls are TRBV9 and TRBJ1-2; D may be TRBD1 (5 bases). Trimming shortened V by 7 bases and J by 3 bases, and 13 bases separated the two germline ends. The germline gives CDR1 SGDLS, CDR2 YYNGEE. The CDR3 is made up of 13 amino acids. The CDR3 protein is CASDGGLDYGYTF. In DNA, the CDR3 is TGTGCCAGCGATGGGGGTTTAGACTATGGCTACACCTTC.

This clonotype has just a few counts. This chain connects TRBV15 to TRBJ1-2, with 8 bases matching TRBD1. V trimming: 3 bases; J trimming: 6 bases; junction bases outside the gene matches: 3. In germline, CDR1 is LNHNV, CDR2 YYDKDF (reference sequence). CDR3 size: 13 residues. The CDR3 nucleotides are TGTGCCACCAGCAGTTCAGGGGGCCATGGCTACACCTTC. It is translated as CATSSSGGHGYTF.

About this clonotype: A junction boundary mismatches the germline segment, possibly from a read error. This sequence joins TRBV6-4 and TRBJ2-3; TRBD2 is a possible D gene (5 bases). CDR3 length: 14 amino acids. Germline V gives CDR1 MRHNA, CDR2 SNTAGT. CDR3 amino acids: CASSDSSGTDTRYF. DNA for the CDR3: TGTGCCAGCAGTGACTCAAGCGGCACAGATACGCGGTATTTT.

This clonotype has ten or more counts. The chain carries TRBV19 and TRBJ2-7; no definite D call. V lost 2 bases, J lost 5 bases, and 10 bases lay in between. This CDR3 is 13 amino acids long. CDR1 is LNHDA, CDR2 SQIVND, per germline (reference sequence). The CDR3 bases are TGTGCCAGTAGTATATCGAGTGGGAACGAGCAGTACTTC. Encoded protein: CASSISSGNEQYF.

This clonotype appeared many times. Here the CDR3 reads CASGEGEGYTF. CDR3 bases: TGTGCTAGTGGTGAGGGTGAAGGCTACACCTTC. The chain has TRBV12-5 and TRBJ1-2; D is unclear. V gave up 5 bases and J gave up 8 bases, with 9 bases separating them. The CDR3 has 11 residues. CDR1 LGHNT and CDR2 FRNRAP come from the germline V gene.